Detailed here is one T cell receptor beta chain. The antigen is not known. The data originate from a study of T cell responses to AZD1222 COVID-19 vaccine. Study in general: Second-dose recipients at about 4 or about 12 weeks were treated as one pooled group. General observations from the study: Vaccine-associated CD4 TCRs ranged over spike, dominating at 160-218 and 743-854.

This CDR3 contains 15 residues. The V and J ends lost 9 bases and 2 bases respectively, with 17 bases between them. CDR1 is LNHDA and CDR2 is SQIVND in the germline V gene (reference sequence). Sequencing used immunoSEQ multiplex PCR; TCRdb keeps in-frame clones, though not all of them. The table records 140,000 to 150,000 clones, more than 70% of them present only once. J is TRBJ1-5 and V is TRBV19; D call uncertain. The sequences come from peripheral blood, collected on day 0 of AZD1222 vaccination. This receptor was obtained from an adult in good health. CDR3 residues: CASRFVGTGNQPQHF. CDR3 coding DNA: TGTGCCAGCCGGTTTGTTGGTACTGGCAATCAGCCCCAGCATTTT.